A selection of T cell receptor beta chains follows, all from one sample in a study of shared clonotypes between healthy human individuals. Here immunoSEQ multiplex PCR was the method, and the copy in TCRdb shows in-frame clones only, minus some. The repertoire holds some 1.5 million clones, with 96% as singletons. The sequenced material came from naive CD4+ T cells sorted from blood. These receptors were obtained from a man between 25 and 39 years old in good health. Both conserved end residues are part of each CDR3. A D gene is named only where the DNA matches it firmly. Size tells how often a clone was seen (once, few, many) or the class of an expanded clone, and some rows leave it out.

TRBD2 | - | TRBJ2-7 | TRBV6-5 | TGTGCCAGCAGCCTTCTAGCGGTAAGCTACGAGCAGTACTTC | CASSLLAVSYEQYF
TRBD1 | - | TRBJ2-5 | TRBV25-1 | TGTGCCAGCAGTGACCAACCCAGGGGGCGGGGAGAGACCCAGTACTTC | CASSDQPRGRGETQYF
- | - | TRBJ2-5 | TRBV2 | TGTGCCAGCAGGGGGCTTGGAGAGACCCAGTACTTC | CASRGLGETQYF
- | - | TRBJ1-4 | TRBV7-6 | TGTGCCAGCAGCCCAGGGCCAGGTGGCGAAAAACTGTTTTTT | CASSPGPGGEKLFF
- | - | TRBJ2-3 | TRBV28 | TGTGCCAGCAGTTTTTTAGATACGCAGTATTTT | CASSFLDTQYF
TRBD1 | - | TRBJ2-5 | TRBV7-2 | TGTGCCAGCGGATTAAGGGGGCGTGGGGAGACCCAGTACTTC | CASGLRGRGETQYF
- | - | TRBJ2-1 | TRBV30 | TGTGCCTGGAGTGTCGGTATGAGAACCCACAATGAGCAGTTCTTC | CAWSVGMRTHNEQFF
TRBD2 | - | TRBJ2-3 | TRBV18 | TGTGCCAGCTCACCTCTTCGACTAGCGGGAGGACACACAGATACGCAGTATTTT | CASSPLRLAGGHTDTQYF
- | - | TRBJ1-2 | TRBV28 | TGTGCCAGCAGTTTATCCGGGGGTAGCGATGGCTACACCTTC | CASSLSGGSDGYTF
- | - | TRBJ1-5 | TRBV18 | TGTGCCAGCTCACCACTAAGGGCAACTAGCAATCAGCCCCAGCATTTT | CASSPLRATSNQPQHF
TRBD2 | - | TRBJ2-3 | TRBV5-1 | TGCGCCAGCAGCTCTAGCGGTAGCACAGATACGCAGTATTTT | CASSSSGSTDTQYF
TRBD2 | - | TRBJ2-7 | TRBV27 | TGTGCCAGCAGTTTAGGAGTTAGGAGTAGGGGCCTAGCGGGAGGTTGGTACGAGCAGTACTTC | CASSLGVRSRGLAGGWYEQYF
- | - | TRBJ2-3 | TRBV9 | TGTGCCAGCAGCCCCCGGGGAGCCCTCGGTGGAGATACGCAGTATTTT | CASSPRGALGGDTQYF
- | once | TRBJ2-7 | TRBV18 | TGTGCCAGCTCACCCCCGGGGATACGATACGAGCAGTACTTC | CASSPPGIRYEQYF
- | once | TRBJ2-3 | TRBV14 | TGTGCCAGCAGCCAACCAACCCTTCGCACAGATACGCAGTATTTT | CASSQPTLRTDTQYF
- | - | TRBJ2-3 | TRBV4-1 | TGCGCCAGCAGCGTCGCAATGGATACGCAGTATTTT | CASSVAMDTQYF
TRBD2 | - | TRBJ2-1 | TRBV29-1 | TGCAGCCTTGGACTAGACAACAATGAGCAGTTCTTC | CSLGLDNNEQFF
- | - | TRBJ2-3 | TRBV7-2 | TGTGCCAGCAGCTTCCGACAGCCCACAGATACGCAGTATTTT | CASSFRQPTDTQYF
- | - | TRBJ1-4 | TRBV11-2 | TGTGCCAGCAGCCAAGGGGCTAATGAAAAACTGTTTTTT | CASSQGANEKLFF
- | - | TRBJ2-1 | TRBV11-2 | TGTGCCAGCAGCTTGACAGGCAGCTCCTACAATGAGCAGTTCTTC | CASSLTGSSYNEQFF
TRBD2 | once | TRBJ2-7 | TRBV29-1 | TGCAGCGTAGGCGGGAGGGCCCACAACGAGCAGTACTTC | CSVGGRAHNEQYF
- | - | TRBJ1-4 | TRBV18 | TGTGCCAGCTCTTGGTCTGGTTCTGGTGAAAAACTGTTTTTT | CASSWSGSGEKLFF
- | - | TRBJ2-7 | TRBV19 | TGTGCCAGTAGTACCCAGGGATACTCCTACGAGCAGTACTTC | CASSTQGYSYEQYF
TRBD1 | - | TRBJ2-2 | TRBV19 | TGTGCCAGTAGCAGACAGGGACACACCGGGGAGCTGTTTTTT | CASSRQGHTGELFF
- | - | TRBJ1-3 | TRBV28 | TGTGCCAGCAGTCCCTTTGGACCCGTTGGAAACACCATATATTTT | CASSPFGPVGNTIYF
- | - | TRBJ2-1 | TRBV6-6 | TGTGCCAGCAGTTACTCGAGCGTGGGCTACAATGAGCAGTTCTTC | CASSYSSVGYNEQFF
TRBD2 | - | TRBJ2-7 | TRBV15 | TGTGCCACCAGCAGAGATTACGGACTAGCGGGAGGTTTGTACTTC | CATSRDYGLAGGLYF